The following is a TCR beta chain sequence with its context. Its antigen is not known. The protocol was immunoSEQ multiplex PCR, while the TCRdb copy is restricted to in-frame clones and leaves out a portion. Among roughly 77,000 clones listed, over 75% were seen once. Trimming removed 2 bases at V and 6 bases at J, with 11 bases between. The germline V gene encodes CDR1 SGHNT and CDR2 YYREEE (reference sequence). The CDR3 extends over 13 amino acids. This entry comes from a study of T cell responses to AZD1222 COVID-19 vaccine. Study results and caveats: The donors showed a predominance of white British ancestry and of females, with possible underestimation of clonal diversity. Repertoires were collected only later (after the peak T cell response had occurred). The study found vaccine-associated CD4 TCRs spanning spike, dominant at 160-218 and 743-854. Nearly half of the spike-specific TCRs reportedly recognize variant regions that carry no mutations.

The source material was peripheral blood, sampled on day 0 of MenACWY control vaccination. The TCR originated in an adult in good health. The V call is TRBV5-4, the J call TRBJ1-1; weak D call: TRBD1 (5 bases). The CDR3 DNA is TGTGCCAGCAGCTTTATCAGGGAAGCTGAAGCTTTCTTT. This encodes CASSFIREAEAFF.